Listed below are T cell receptor beta chains from one sample, sequenced in a study of blood T cell repertoires in COVID-19. The assay was immunoSEQ multiplex PCR, and TCRdb's table has in-frame clones only and misses some. The data contain 85,000 to 100,000 clones, approximately 84% of them singletons. What was sequenced was peripheral blood. These receptor sequences come from a woman in her sixties or seventies with acute or convalescent COVID-19. CDR3s include the opening cysteine and the closing phenylalanine or tryptophan. A D gene is named only where the DNA matches it firmly. Clone sizes are given selectively: once, few, many, or a class where the clone is expanded.

TRBJ2-1 TRBD2 . TRBV7-2 CASSLRRGTSFDNEQFF TGTGCCAGCAGCTTAAGGCGGGGGACTAGCTTCGACAATGAGCAGTTCTTC
TRBJ2-3 TRBD2 . TRBV30 CAWSTSGGLDTQYF TGTGCCTGGAGTACTAGCGGGGGGCTAGATACGCAGTATTTT
TRBJ2-3 . . TRBV2 CASTHDRSTDTQYF TGTGCCAGCACCCACGACAGGAGCACAGATACGCAGTATTTT
TRBJ1-1 . . TRBV6-5 CASSRQLNTEAFF TGTGCCAGCAGTAGACAGTTGAACACTGAAGCTTTCTTT
TRBJ1-1 TRBD1 . TRBV7-2 CASSFRQGGTEAFF TGTGCCAGCAGCTTCCGACAGGGCGGGACTGAAGCTTTCTTT
TRBJ2-7 TRBD2 . TRBV2 CASKWGPSGASYEQYF TGTGCCAGCAAGTGGGGCCCTAGCGGGGCCTCCTACGAGCAGTACTTC
TRBJ2-5 TRBD1 few TRBV2 CASIRDRGAQETQYF TGTGCCAGCATCCGGGACAGGGGAGCGCAAGAGACCCAGTACTTC
TRBJ1-1 . . TRBV7-3 CASSQGAASTEAFF TGTGCCAGCAGCCAAGGGGCAGCGAGCACTGAAGCTTTCTTT
TRBJ1-6 . . TRBV7-2 CASSPGATLHF TGTGCCAGCAGCCCCGGTGCCACCCTCCACTTT
TRBJ1-2 . . TRBV29-1 CSVDGEGSYGYTF TGCAGCGTTGATGGGGAGGGCAGCTATGGCTACACCTTC
TRBJ2-7 . . TRBV6-2/TRBV6-3 CASSLSSYEQYF TGTGCCAGCAGTTTGAGCTCCTACGAGCAGTACTTC
TRBJ1-3 . . TRBV5-1 CASSLKTGSGNTIYF TGCGCCAGCAGCTTGAAGACGGGTTCTGGAAACACCATATATTTT
TRBJ1-5 . . TRBV28 CASRYPGQVNQPQHF TGTGCCAGCAGATACCCGGGACAAGTCAATCAGCCCCAGCATTTT
TRBJ1-4 . few TRBV12-3/TRBV12-4 CASSIHGEKLFF TGTGCCAGCAGTATTCACGGTGAAAAACTGTTTTTT
TRBJ1-2 . . TRBV30 CAWSVQSYGYTF TGTGCCTGGAGTGTACAGTCGTATGGCTACACCTTC
TRBJ2-7 . . TRBV6-2/TRBV6-3 CASSYGRVEVYEQYF TGTGCCAGCAGTTACGGAAGAGTCGAGGTCTACGAGCAGTACTTC
TRBJ2-5 TRBD2 . TRBV4-2 CASSQETGGQETQYF TGTGCCAGCAGCCAAGAGACGGGGGGCCAAGAGACCCAGTACTTC
TRBJ1-1 . . TRBV2 CASTVYWNTEAFF TGTGCCAGCACCGTTTACTGGAACACTGAAGCTTTCTTT
TRBJ1-6 TRBD1 . TRBV27 CASSLSTGQGYSPLHF TGTGCCAGCAGTTTATCAACCGGACAGGGATATTCACCCCTCCACTTT
TRBJ1-5 . . TRBV6-5 CASGVGVDQPQHF TGTGCCAGTGGTGTAGGGGTAGATCAGCCCCAGCATTTT
TRBJ2-1 . . TRBV20-1 CSASGALAALSYNEQFF TGCAGTGCTAGTGGGGCCTTAGCGGCCCTATCCTACAATGAGCAGTTCTTC
TRBJ1-1 TRBD1 . TRBV7-2 CASSLERTGGLTAFF TGTGCCAGCAGCTTAGAAAGGACAGGGGGCTTAACGGCTTTCTTT
TRBJ2-1 . . TRBV2 CASSVLLVYNEQFF TGTGCCAGCAGTGTTTTACTAGTCTACAATGAGCAGTTCTTC
TRBJ2-7 TRBD2 . TRBV7-2 CASSSGLATREQYF TGTGCCAGCAGCTCCGGACTAGCGACGAGAGAGCAGTACTTC
TRBJ1-4 . . TRBV5-8 CASSVGHPSEKLFF TGTGCCAGCAGTGTCGGACACCCTAGTGAAAAACTGTTTTTT
TRBJ1-1 . . TRBV6-5 CATGEGIRNTEAFF TGTGCCACTGGGGAGGGAATCAGGAACACTGAAGCTTTCTTT
TRBJ1-3 TRBD1 once TRBV7-3 CASSAQQGDTIYF TGTGCCAGCAGCGCCCAACAGGGGGACACCATATATTTT
TRBJ2-3 . . TRBV3-1/TRBV3-2 CASSRGESTDTQYF TGTGCCAGCAGCCGGGGAGAGAGCACAGATACGCAGTATTTT
TRBJ1-1 . . TRBV6-4 CASSLPSGGNTEAFF TGTGCCAGCAGCCTCCCCTCCGGAGGGAACACTGAAGCTTTCTTT
TRBJ1-3 . . TRBV6-1 CASSEVHFSGNTIYF TGTGCCAGCAGTGAAGTCCACTTCTCTGGAAACACCATATATTTT
TRBJ2-3 . . TRBV30 CAWSVVTRSTDTQYF TGTGCCTGGAGTGTGGTGACTAGGAGCACAGATACGCAGTATTTT
TRBJ1-1 . . TRBV21-1 CASSPGARRTEAFF TGTGCCAGCAGCCCAGGGGCCCGACGCACTGAAGCTTTCTTT
TRBJ2-6 TRBD1 . TRBV9 CASSVGQALSGANVLTF TGTGCCAGCAGCGTCGGACAGGCGCTCTCTGGGGCCAACGTCCTGACTTTC
TRBJ1-3 . . TRBV28 CASSFSSRGGNTIYF TGTGCCAGCAGTTTTTCCTCCCGAGGGGGAAACACCATATATTTT
TRBJ2-7 TRBD2 . TRBV19 CASSIAGAYEQYF TGTGCCAGTAGTATTGCGGGGGCCTACGAGCAGTACTTC
TRBJ1-2 TRBD1 . TRBV7-2 CASSLKQGAGFGYTF TGTGCCAGCAGCCTGAAACAGGGGGCGGGCTTTGGCTACACCTTC
TRBJ2-3 . . TRBV3-1/TRBV3-2 CASSQGSLATDTQYF TGTGCCAGCAGCCAAGGCTCCCTAGCGACAGATACGCAGTATTTT
TRBJ1-4 . . TRBV7-3 CASSLWGGEKLFF TGTGCCAGCAGCTTATGGGGCGGTGAAAAACTGTTTTTT
TRBJ1-1 . . TRBV20-1 CSASTLVNTEAFF TGCAGTGCCAGTACGTTAGTGAACACTGAAGCTTTCTTT
TRBJ1-3 . . TRBV12-3/TRBV12-4 CASSPSSGTIYF TGTGCCAGCAGTCCCTCTAGTGGAACCATATATTTT
TRBJ2-5 . . TRBV7-9 CASSLRVRAQETQYF TGTGCCAGCAGCTTACGCGTTCGAGCACAAGAGACCCAGTACTTC
TRBJ2-7 . . TRBV30 CAWSLSSRVSEQYF TGTGCCTGGAGCCTCTCGTCCCGAGTTAGCGAGCAGTACTTC
TRBJ1-6 . once TRBV11-3 CASSLRSGPAGPPLHF TGTGCCAGCAGTCTACGATCCGGTCCGGCGGGGCCACCCCTCCACTTT
TRBJ2-3 TRBD2 . TRBV10-3 CAISTLAGGPNTQYF TGTGCCATCAGTACCTTAGCGGGGGGGCCGAATACGCAGTATTTT
TRBJ2-2 TRBD2 . TRBV4-3 CASSQDLGLAGGTTGELFF TGCGCCAGCAGCCAAGATCTCGGACTAGCGGGGGGAACAACCGGGGAGCTGTTTTTT
TRBJ2-3 TRBD2 . TRBV5-1 CASRGSGGLTDTQYF TGCGCCAGCAGAGGTAGCGGGGGGTTGACAGATACGCAGTATTTT